The sequence of this TCR beta chain was determined in a study of shared clonotypes between healthy human individuals. CD45RO-negative cells were positively selected for CCR7, leaving out terminally differentiated effector memory CD45RA+ cells. The CDR3 totals 12 residues. The V end lost 5 bases, the J end lost 4 bases, and 6 bases lay between the germline ends. Per the germline V gene, CDR1 is SGHTA and CDR2 is FQGNSA. Libraries were prepared by immunoSEQ multiplex PCR; TCRdb keeps only in-frame clonotypes and omits some of them. This sample yields about 700,000 clones, of which approximately 90% are seen a single time; 24% belongs to the top ten. This clone was seen a few times.

The sequence came from a young man in good health. This chain joins TRBV7-2 and TRBJ2-1; D not resolved. Sequenced sample: naive CD8+ T cells sorted from blood. Written as DNA, the CDR3 is TGTGCCAGCAGCGGTTATTACAATGAGCAGTTCTTC. Residues: CASSGYYNEQFF.